The next 6 T cell receptor beta chains were all read from a single sample in a study of T cell changes during pregnancy in multiple sclerosis. Assay used: immunoSEQ multiplex PCR; TCRdb lists only in-frame clones, some missing. This table has around 80,000 clones, over 85% appearing once. Sequencing was performed on peripheral blood, taken in the second trimester of pregnancy. Every receptor here comes from a female donor in good health, enrolled as a control in a pregnancy study.

CDR3 in amino acids: CASSLGRGNTEAFF. Written as DNA, the CDR3 is TGCGCCAGCAGCTTGGGGAGGGGAAACACTGAAGCTTTCTTT. The chain is built from TRBV5-1 and TRBJ1-1, with D possibly matching TRBD1 (5 bases). This CDR3 is 14 amino acids long. V lost 0 bases and J lost 2, with 8 bases in between. The V gene's germline CDR1 is SGHRS and CDR2 YFSETQ.

The chain couples TRBV2 to TRBJ2-7, with 8 nucleotides matching TRBD1. The J segment lost 2 bases and the V segment lost 1 base, leaving 4 bases of the junction unmatched. Germline values: CDR1 SNHLY, CDR2 FYNNEI. The CDR3 loop spans 15 amino acids. CDR3 in amino acids: CASSEGVTGAYEQYF. CDR3 DNA sequence: TGTGCCAGCAGTGAAGGGGTGACAGGGGCCTACGAGCAGTACTTC.

The J gene is TRBJ2-7, the V gene TRBV5-1; the D gene is possibly TRBD2 (6 bases). Per germline, CDR1 SGHRS and CDR2 YFSETQ. The CDR3 spans 14 residues. Trimming shortened V by 4 bases and J by 2 bases, and 13 bases separated the two germline ends. The CDR3 sequence is CASSRDSRTYEQYF. The CDR3 DNA is TGCGCCAGCAGCCGGGACTCCCGGACCTACGAGCAGTACTTC.

The chain employs TRBV29-1 and TRBJ2-7, with 8 bases identical to TRBD1. This CDR3 has 12 residues. V lost 7 bases, J lost 4 bases, and 6 bases stayed unmatched. Germline V gives CDR1 SQVTM, CDR2 ANQGSEA. CDR3 protein: CSGTTGGYEQYF. The CDR3 coding sequence is TGCAGCGGCACCACAGGGGGATACGAGCAGTACTTC.

The chain links TRBV11-3 to TRBJ2-2; possibly TRBD1 for D (6 bases). This CDR3 has 15 amino acids. Germline V gene lookup returns CDR1 SGHNT and CDR2 YENEEA. The V end lost 0 bases, the J end lost 6 bases, and 11 bases lay between the germline ends. Here the CDR3 reads CASSLDGTNAGELFF. The DNA for the CDR3 is TGTGCCAGCAGCTTAGACGGGACAAATGCCGGGGAGCTGTTTTTT.

V usage is TRBV5-1 and J usage is TRBJ2-5; unclear D gene. Germline CDR1 is SGHRS and CDR2 is YFSETQ. CDR3 length: 13 amino acids. Trimming pared 3 bases from V and 2 bases from J, leaving 8 bases between. The CDR3 DNA follows: TGCGCCAGCAGCTGGCAGAATCAAGAGACCCAGTACTTC. This gives the protein CASSWQNQETQYF.